The 20 T cell receptor beta chains below come from one sample, sequenced in a study of blood T cells in healthy people across ages. The second PCR ran roughly 6 to 12 cycles with a sample-barcoded 5' primer and J-beta primers. TCRdb ran MiXCR on the 5' RACE reads and lists one entry per CDR3 protein. The sample consists of about 640,000 distinct CDR3 sequences, 58% of them appearing once. Sequencing was performed on blood. The receptors stem from a man aged 55 to 70 in good health.

This clonotype has more than one count but fewer than ten. The genes are TRBV28 and TRBJ2-5; TRBD1 aligns across 9 bases. J gave up 6 bases and V 5 bases, and 16 bases lay outside the gene matches. CDR3 size: 17 residues. Looked up from germline, CDR1 is MDHEN and CDR2 is SYDVKM. CDR3 sequence: CASSPEKGQGWEKTQYF. The CDR3 DNA sequence: TGTGCCAGCAGTCCCGAGAAGGGACAGGGATGGGAAAAGACCCAGTACTTC.

J is TRBJ1-1 and V is TRBV12-3 or TRBV12-4, with D tentatively TRBD1 (6 bases). V was pared by 4 bases and J by 0 bases, with 12 bases between. This CDR3 spans 15 amino acids. CDR3 coding DNA: TGTGCCAGCAGTTCAAGGGGGGTGATGAACACTGAAGCTTTCTTT. This sequence encodes CASSSRGVMNTEAFF.

This clonotype was seen only a few times. This chain uses TRBV29-1 with TRBJ2-1; TRBD2 matches 10 bases. The CDR3 is 14 residues long. Germline V gene data show CDR1 as SQVTM and CDR2 as ANQGSEA. With V trimmed by 7 bases and J by 3 bases, 6 bases remained unmatched. The CDR3 bases are TGCAGCGCAGGGCGGACTAGCGGCTACAATGAGCAGTTCTTC. Its translation: CSAGRTSGYNEQFF.

The chain recombines TRBV20-1 with TRBJ1-6; D is perhaps TRBD1 (5 bases). Trimming took off 6 bases at V and 4 bases at J, with 10 bases between the two ends. CDR3 length: 13 residues. Germline lookup yields CDR1 DFQATT and CDR2 SNEGSKA (reference sequence). The DNA of the CDR3 is TGCAGTGCCAAGGACACGTATAATTCACCCCTCCACTTT. Encoded protein: CSAKDTYNSPLHF.

V gene TRBV6-1 combines with J gene TRBJ1-5; D remains ambiguous. The CDR3 contains 17 residues. The V gene's germline CDR1 is MNHNS and CDR2 SASEGT. V gave up 4 bases and J gave up 2 bases, with 18 bases separating them. CDR3 bases: TGTGCCAGCAGTGCCCCATTGGGATGGCGCCGCAATCAGCCCCAGCATTTT. This sequence encodes CASSAPLGWRRNQPQHF.

This chain uses TRBV28 with TRBJ2-3, with TRBD2 matching 8 bases. Unmatched junction bases numbered 10, after V lost 6 bases and J lost 5 bases. From germline, CDR1 is MDHEN and CDR2 SYDVKM. The CDR3 consists of 15 residues. CDR3 amino acids: CASSRPTSAGDTQYF. The CDR3 nucleotides are TGTGCCAGCAGCCGGCCGACTAGCGCGGGAGATACGCAGTATTTT.

The rearrangement uses TRBV18 and TRBJ2-6; D gene ambiguous. The germline V gene encodes CDR1 KGHSH and CDR2 LQKENI. The CDR3 has 15 residues. V lost 0 bases and J 1 base, leaving 4 bases between the germline ends. CDR3 in amino acids: CASSPPNSGANVLTF. CDR3 coding DNA: TGTGCCAGCTCACCACCGAATTCTGGGGCCAACGTCCTGACTTTC.

Only a few counts were recorded for this clonotype. The chain is built from TRBV11-3 and TRBJ2-1, with D perhaps matching TRBD1 or TRBD2 (5 bases each). CDR1 and CDR2 from the germline V gene are SGHNT and YENEEA. V gave up 5 bases and J gave up 6 bases, with 14 bases separating them. The CDR3 covers 14 residues. Here the CDR3 DNA reads TGTGCCAGCAGCCCAACGGGGCCGCCCAATGAGCAGTTCTTC. It translates to CASSPTGPPNEQFF.

This clonotype was seen a few times. V gene TRBV5-1 combines with J gene TRBJ1-2; 9 nucleotides line up with TRBD1. The V and J ends lost 4 bases and 6 bases, in that order; junction bases with no gene match: 10. CDR1 is SGHRS and CDR2 is YFSETQ in the germline V gene. The CDR3 sequence is 15 residues long. CDR3 nucleotide sequence: TGCGCCAGCAGCCCGGGACAGGGTCCCGAAGATGGCTACACCTTC. It specifies CASSPGQGPEDGYTF.

Here the CDR3 DNA reads TGTGCCAGCAGTGAAGCGCTTCAAGCTTTCTTT. This gives the protein CASSEALQAFF. The chain is built from TRBV2 and TRBJ1-1, with no clear D. Trimming left V 0 bases short and J 9 bases short, with 5 bases between. Looked up from germline, CDR1 is SNHLY and CDR2 is FYNNEI. The CDR3 totals 11 residues.

The CDR3 loop reads CASRGGQLRDTQYF. In nucleotides, the CDR3 is TGCGCCAGCAGGGGGGGACAGCTCAGAGATACGCAGTATTTT. The chain joins TRBV5-1 to TRBJ2-3; tentative D call: TRBD1 (7 bases). CDR3 length: 14 residues. Per germline, CDR1 SGHRS and CDR2 YFSETQ. V lost 5 bases and J lost 5, with 15 bases in between.

J is TRBJ2-1 and V is TRBV6-5; the match to TRBD1 covers 8 bases. Losses at the gene ends were 5 bases for V and 9 bases for J; bases not matched to a gene: 15. Germline V gene lookup returns CDR1 MNHEY and CDR2 SVGAGI. The CDR3 is 16 residues long. CDR3 nucleotide sequence: TGTGCCAGCAGTCGCCCAGACGGGACAGGTGGTTCTGAGCAGTTCTTC. It encodes CASSRPDGTGGSEQFF.

The rearrangement joins TRBV6-5 to TRBJ2-7; D may be TRBD1 (6 bases). The J call is uncertain, as TRBJ2-5 better fits the DNA end. The CDR3 loop spans 17 amino acids. Germline CDR1 is MNHEY and CDR2 is SVGAGI. CDR3 protein: CASSHLPQAGARETQYF. For the CDR3, the DNA is TGTGCCAGCAGTCACCTACCCCAGGCAGGGGCGCGGGAGACCCAGTACTTC.

The chain has TRBV7-9 and TRBJ1-2, with D possibly TRBD1 on 5 matching bases. The CDR3 has 13 amino acids. The V gene's germline CDR1 is SEHNR and CDR2 FQNEAQ (reference sequence). The V end was cut by 5 bases, the J end by 8 bases, with 15 bases between. CDR3 coding DNA: TGTGCCAGCAGCCCCGGGACGTTGTCGGGCTACACCTTC. Its translation is CASSPGTLSGYTF.

V and J are TRBV18 and TRBJ2-3, with 9 bases fitting TRBD2. This CDR3 region has 16 residues. The V gene's germline CDR1 is KGHSH and CDR2 LQKENI. Trimming at V came to 3 bases and at J to 0 bases, leaving 4 bases not matched to a gene. The CDR3 sequence: CASSPLAGRSTDTQYF. Written as DNA, the CDR3 is TGTGCCAGCTCACCGCTAGCGGGGAGAAGCACAGATACGCAGTATTTT. The whole variable domain, remainder taken from reference TRBV18 and TRBJ2-3, is NAGVMQNPRHLVRRRGQEARLRCSPMKGHSHVYWYRQLPEEGLKFMVYLQKENIIDESGMPKERFSAEFPKEGPSILRIQQVVRGDSAAYFCASSPLAGRSTDTQYFGPGTRLTVL.

The genes are TRBV7-2 and TRBJ2-5; a weak D match, TRBD2 (6 bases). The ends were cut back, 1 base at V and 5 bases at J, with 14 bases in the middle. Germline CDR1 SGHTA, CDR2 FQGNSA. The CDR3 has 15 residues. CDR3 in amino acids: CASSLGGRLGETQYF. The CDR3 coding sequence is TGTGCCAGCAGCTTAGGGGGGAGGCTAGGGGAGACCCAGTACTTC. Complete variable domain (other parts from reference TRBV7-2 and TRBJ2-5): GAGVSQSPSNKVTEKGKDVELRCDPISGHTALYWYRQSLGQGLEFLIYFQGNSAPDKSGLPSDRFSAERTGGSVSTLTIQRTQQEDSAVYLCASSLGGRLGETQYFGPGTRLLVL.

This clonotype was counted ten times or more. The chain recombines TRBV7-2 with TRBJ1-1; TRBD1 is a possible D gene (5 bases). Germline CDR1 and CDR2: SGHTA and FQGNSA. With 1 base removed from V and 4 bases from J, the gap between germline ends came to 10 bases. The length of the CDR3 is 14 residues. The CDR3 bases are TGTGCCAGCAGCTTAGATTGGGGCATCACTGAAGCTTTCTTT. Protein product: CASSLDWGITEAFF. The full variable domain, completed using reference TRBV7-2 and TRBJ1-1, is GAGVSQSPSNKVTEKGKDVELRCDPISGHTALYWYRQSLGQGLEFLIYFQGNSAPDKSGLPSDRFSAERTGGSVSTLTIQRTQQEDSAVYLCASSLDWGITEAFFGQGTRLTVV.

This clonotype was detected only a few times. The chain links TRBV9 to TRBJ2-3, with D unclear. The ends were cut back, 0 bases at V and 1 base at J, with 12 bases in the middle. Germline-derived CDR1 and CDR2 are SGDLS and YYNGEE. This CDR3 comprises 16 residues. Here the CDR3 DNA reads TGTGCCAGCAGCGTAGGTGGGGTCGGCCGCACAGATACGCAGTATTTT. Translation: CASSVGGVGRTDTQYF.

Regarding this clonotype: Germline is not matched at one junction end, which may reflect a read error. V is TRBV7-2 and J is TRBJ2-3, with 10 nucleotides matching TRBD2. Germline assignment: CDR1 SGHTA and CDR2 FQGNSA. This CDR3 is 16 amino acids long. The CDR3 here is CASSLASGGAGDTQYF. The CDR3 coding sequence is TGTGCCAGTAGCTTAGCCAGCGGGGGGGCCGGGGATACGCAGTATTTT. Looking up the rest from reference TRBV7-2 and TRBJ2-3 gives the full variable domain: GAGVSQSPSNKVTEKGKDVELRCDPISGHTALYWYRQSLGQGLEFLIYFQGNSAPDKSGLPSDRFSAERTGGSVSTLTIQRTQQEDSAVYLCASSLASGGAGDTQYFGPGTRLTVL.

V is TRBV10-3 and J is TRBJ2-3, with 8 bases matching TRBD1. The CDR3 totals 14 residues. J gave up 4 bases and V 6 bases, and 6 bases lay outside the gene matches. Germline-derived CDR1 and CDR2 are ENHRY and SYGVKD. The CDR3 loop is CAIRVGQGPDTQYF. CDR3 DNA: TGTGCCATCAGAGTCGGACAGGGACCAGATACGCAGTATTTT.